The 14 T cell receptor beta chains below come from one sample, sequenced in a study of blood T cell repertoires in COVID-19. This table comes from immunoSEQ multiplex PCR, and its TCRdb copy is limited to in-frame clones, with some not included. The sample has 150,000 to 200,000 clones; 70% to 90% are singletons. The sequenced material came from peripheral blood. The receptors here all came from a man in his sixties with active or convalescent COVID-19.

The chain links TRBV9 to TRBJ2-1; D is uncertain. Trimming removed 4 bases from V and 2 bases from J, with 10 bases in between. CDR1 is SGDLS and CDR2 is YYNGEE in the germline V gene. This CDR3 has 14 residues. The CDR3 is CASSPLSAYNEQFF. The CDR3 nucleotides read TGTGCCAGCAGCCCATTGAGCGCCTACAATGAGCAGTTCTTC.

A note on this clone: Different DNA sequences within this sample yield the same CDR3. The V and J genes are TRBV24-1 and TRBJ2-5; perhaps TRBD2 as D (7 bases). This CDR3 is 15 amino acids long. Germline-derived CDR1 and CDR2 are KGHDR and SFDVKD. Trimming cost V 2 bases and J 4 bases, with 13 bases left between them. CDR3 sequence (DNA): TGTGCCACCAGTGATTCTCGGGGGGCGGGAGAGACCCAGTACTTC. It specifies CATSDSRGAGETQYF.

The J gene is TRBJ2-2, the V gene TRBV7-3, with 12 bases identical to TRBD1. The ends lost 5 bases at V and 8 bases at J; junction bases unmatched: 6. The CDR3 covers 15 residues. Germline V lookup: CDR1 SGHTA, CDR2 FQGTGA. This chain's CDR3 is CASSRDRGQGGELFF. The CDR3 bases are TGTGCCAGCAGCCGGGACAGGGGGCAAGGTGGGGAGCTGTTTTTT. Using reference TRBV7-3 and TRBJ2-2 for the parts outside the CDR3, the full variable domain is GAGVSQTPSNKVTEKGKYVELRCDPISGHTALYWYRQSLGQGPEFLIYFQGTGAADDSGLPNDRFFAVRPEGSVSTLKIQRTERGDSAVYLCASSRDRGQGGELFFGEGSRLTVL.

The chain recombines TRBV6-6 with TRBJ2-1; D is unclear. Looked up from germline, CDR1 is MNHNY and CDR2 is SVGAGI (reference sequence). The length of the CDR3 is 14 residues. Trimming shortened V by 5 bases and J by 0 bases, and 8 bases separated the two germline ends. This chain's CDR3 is CASSRPGSYNEQFF. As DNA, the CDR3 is TGTGCCAGCAGTCGACCCGGCTCCTACAATGAGCAGTTCTTC.

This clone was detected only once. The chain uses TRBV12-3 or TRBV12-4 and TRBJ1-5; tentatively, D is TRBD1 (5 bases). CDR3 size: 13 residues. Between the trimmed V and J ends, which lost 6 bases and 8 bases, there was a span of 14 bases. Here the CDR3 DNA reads TGTGCCAGCAGCCGAACCCTCAGGGAGCCCCAGCATTTT. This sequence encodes CASSRTLREPQHF.

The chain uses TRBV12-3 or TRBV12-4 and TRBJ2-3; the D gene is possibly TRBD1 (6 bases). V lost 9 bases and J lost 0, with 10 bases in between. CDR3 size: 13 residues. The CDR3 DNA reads TGTGCCAGTAGGGGGACCAGCACAGATACGCAGTATTTT. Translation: CASRGTSTDTQYF.

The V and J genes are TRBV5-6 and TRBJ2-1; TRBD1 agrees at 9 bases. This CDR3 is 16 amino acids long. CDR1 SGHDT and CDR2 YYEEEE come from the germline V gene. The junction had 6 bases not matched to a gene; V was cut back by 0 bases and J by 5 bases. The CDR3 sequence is CASSLVGTGWDNEQFF. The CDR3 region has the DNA TGTGCCAGCAGCTTGGTGGGGACAGGGTGGGACAATGAGCAGTTCTTC.

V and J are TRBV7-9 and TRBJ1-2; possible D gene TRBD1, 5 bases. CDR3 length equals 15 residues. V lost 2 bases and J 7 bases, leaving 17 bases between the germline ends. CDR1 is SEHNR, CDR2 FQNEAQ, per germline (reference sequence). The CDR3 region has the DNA TGTGCCAGCAGCTTAAGTTCCCTAAATAGGGGTGGCTACACCTTC. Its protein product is CASSLSSLNRGGYTF.

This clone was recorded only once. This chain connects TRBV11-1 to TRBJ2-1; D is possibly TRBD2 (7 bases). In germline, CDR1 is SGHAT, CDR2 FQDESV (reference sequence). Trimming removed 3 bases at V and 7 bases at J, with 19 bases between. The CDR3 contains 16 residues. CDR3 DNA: TGTGCCAGCAGCTTTTCGGCGGGGGCGGTTAGGAATGAGCAGTTCTTC. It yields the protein CASSFSAGAVRNEQFF.

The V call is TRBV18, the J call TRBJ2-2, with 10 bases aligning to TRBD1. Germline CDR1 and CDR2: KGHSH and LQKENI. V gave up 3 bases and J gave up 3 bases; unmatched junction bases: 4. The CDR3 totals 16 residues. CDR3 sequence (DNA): TGTGCCAGCTCACCCCCGACAGGGGGCCACACCGGGGAGCTGTTTTTT. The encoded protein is CASSPPTGGHTGELFF.

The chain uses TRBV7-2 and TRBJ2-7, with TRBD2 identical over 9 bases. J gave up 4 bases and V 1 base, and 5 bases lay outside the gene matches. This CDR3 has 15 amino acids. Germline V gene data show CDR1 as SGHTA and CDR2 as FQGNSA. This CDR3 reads CASSLGGLAGYEQYF. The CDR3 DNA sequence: TGTGCCAGCAGCTTAGGGGGACTAGCAGGGTACGAGCAGTACTTC. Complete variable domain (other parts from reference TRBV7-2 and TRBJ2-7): GAGVSQSPSNKVTEKGKDVELRCDPISGHTALYWYRQSLGQGLEFLIYFQGNSAPDKSGLPSDRFSAERTGGSVSTLTIQRTQQEDSAVYLCASSLGGLAGYEQYFGPGTRLTVT.

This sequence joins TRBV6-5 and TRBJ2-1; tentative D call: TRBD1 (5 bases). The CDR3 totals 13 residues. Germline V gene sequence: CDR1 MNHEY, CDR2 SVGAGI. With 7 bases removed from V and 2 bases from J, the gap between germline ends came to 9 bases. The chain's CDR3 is CASTQGPYNEQFF. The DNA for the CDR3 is TGTGCCAGCACTCAGGGTCCCTACAATGAGCAGTTCTTC.

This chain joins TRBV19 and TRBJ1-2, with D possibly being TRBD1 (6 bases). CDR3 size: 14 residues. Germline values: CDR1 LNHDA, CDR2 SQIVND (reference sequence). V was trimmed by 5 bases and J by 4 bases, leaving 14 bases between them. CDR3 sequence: CASSFSRGGYGYTF. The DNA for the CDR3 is TGTGCCAGTAGTTTTTCCAGGGGCGGCTATGGCTACACCTTC.

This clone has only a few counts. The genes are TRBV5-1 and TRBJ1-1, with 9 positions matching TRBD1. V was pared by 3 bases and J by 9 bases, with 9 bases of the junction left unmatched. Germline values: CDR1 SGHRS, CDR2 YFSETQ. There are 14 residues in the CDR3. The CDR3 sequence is CASSSYPGQGKAFF. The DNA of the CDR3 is TGCGCCAGCAGCTCGTACCCGGGACAGGGAAAAGCTTTCTTT.